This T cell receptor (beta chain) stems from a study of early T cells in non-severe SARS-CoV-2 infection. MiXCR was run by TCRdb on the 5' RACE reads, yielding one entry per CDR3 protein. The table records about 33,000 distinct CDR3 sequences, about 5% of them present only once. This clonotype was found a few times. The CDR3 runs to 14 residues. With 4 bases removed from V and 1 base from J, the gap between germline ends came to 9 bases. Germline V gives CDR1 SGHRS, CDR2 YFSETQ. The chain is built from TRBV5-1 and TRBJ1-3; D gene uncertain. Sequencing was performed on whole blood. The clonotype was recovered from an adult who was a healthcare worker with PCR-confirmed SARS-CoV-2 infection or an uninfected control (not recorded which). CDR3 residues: CASSRDHSGNTIYF. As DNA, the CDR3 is TGCGCCAGCAGCCGAGATCATTCTGGAAACACCATATATTTT.